This TCR beta chain stems from a study of cytomegalovirus exposure and HLA in healthy donors. General study findings and limits: Later on, a genetic analysis was performed. It linked a missense variant in DCLRE1C with V- and J-gene trimming of TCR beta. Cytomegalovirus association was assigned to around 150 TCR beta chains.

With 60 Vbeta and 13 Jbeta primers, the PCR was carried out. How the authors handled the data: An analysis performed later counted 81 million or so unique TCR beta chains (around 9.9 million of them shared). Clones were sequenced by immunoSEQ multiplex PCR, and TCRdb holds only the in-frame ones, with some missing. That table furnishes V, J and clone size, whereas the DNA furnished D and trimming. This sample has approximately 110,000 clones, with approximately 76% found just once. Trimming cost V 4 bases and J 0 bases, with 12 bases left between them. CDR1 and CDR2 from the germline V gene are ENHRY and SYGVKD. CDR3 length: 15 amino acids. Regarding this clone: The antigen is unknown.

The source material was PBMCs. The chain uses TRBV10-3 and TRBJ1-1; tentatively, D is TRBD1 (6 bases). This TCR was sampled from a man aged 35-49 years in good health and CMV-seronegative. Written as DNA, the CDR3 is TGTGCCATCAGTGGAAGGACAGACATGAACACTGAAGCTTTCTTT. Its translation: CAISGRTDMNTEAFF.